This TCR beta chain was documented in a study of Ad26.COV2.S vaccination and SARS-CoV-2 variants. Findings and caveats of the study: Vaccinees and placebo recipients showed similar non-spike TCR breadth.

On this clone itself: Its antigen remains unidentified.

Described treatment: around 19 received Ad26.COV2.S at low or high dose, single or two shots; about 5 received placebo; per-sample allocation not given. The investigators took samples on day 63 after the first vaccine or placebo injection. Germline loops: CDR1 LGHDT, CDR2 YNNKEL (reference sequence). This CDR3 spans 13 amino acids. The ends were cut back, 3 bases at V and 7 bases at J, with 11 bases in the middle. Some clones are missing from TCRdb's copy, which holds only in-frame ones; the method was immunoSEQ multiplex PCR. The sample contains a few hundred thousand clones, roughly 84% of which appear only once.

This receptor was obtained from a person between 18 and 59 years old who received the Ad26.COV2.S COVID-19 vaccine or a placebo. This sample comprised peripheral blood, obtained in a trial of Ad26.COV2.S vaccine versus placebo. The rearrangement joins TRBV3-1 (or the pseudogene TRBV3-2) to TRBJ2-3; D remains unclear. Written as DNA, the CDR3 is TGTGCCAGCAGCCACCCCTCACTCTATACGCAGTATTTT. Its translation is CASSHPSLYTQYF.